This T cell receptor (beta chain) was identified during a study of T-cell memory formation after mild COVID-19. Study details: TCR clusters were mostly confined to one donor each. General study points: Prior to infection, memory already included some responding clones, suggesting cross-reactive memory joined. Among contracting clones, CD4+ were mainly CM/EM and CD8+ enriched in EMRA.

Employing constant-segment primers, 5'RACE generated TCR alpha and TCR beta cDNA libraries bearing sample barcodes and UMIs. MiXCR, applied by TCRdb to the 5' RACE reads, yields one record per CDR3 protein. The profile covers 300,000 to 400,000 distinct CDR3 sequences, with about 16% appearing a single time and approximately 20% taken by the ten largest. The CDR3 has 15 amino acids. Germline loops: CDR1 LGHDT, CDR2 YNNKEL (reference sequence). Trimming cost V 10 bases and J 1 base, with 18 bases left between them. This clonotype was seen more than once but under ten times. The antigen is unknown. The chain links TRBV3-1 to TRBJ2-3; possibly TRBD1 or TRBD2 for D (5 bases each). The TCR sequence derives from a man between 18 and 29 years old who had mild COVID-19 (a few samples of this study predate the infection). Cell type and time point are not known. The sample was PBMCs or a T cell subset sorted from them (not recorded which). CDR3: CATQKGRWGTDTQYF. The CDR3 DNA sequence: TGTGCCACCCAGAAGGGACGATGGGGCACAGATACGCAGTATTTT.